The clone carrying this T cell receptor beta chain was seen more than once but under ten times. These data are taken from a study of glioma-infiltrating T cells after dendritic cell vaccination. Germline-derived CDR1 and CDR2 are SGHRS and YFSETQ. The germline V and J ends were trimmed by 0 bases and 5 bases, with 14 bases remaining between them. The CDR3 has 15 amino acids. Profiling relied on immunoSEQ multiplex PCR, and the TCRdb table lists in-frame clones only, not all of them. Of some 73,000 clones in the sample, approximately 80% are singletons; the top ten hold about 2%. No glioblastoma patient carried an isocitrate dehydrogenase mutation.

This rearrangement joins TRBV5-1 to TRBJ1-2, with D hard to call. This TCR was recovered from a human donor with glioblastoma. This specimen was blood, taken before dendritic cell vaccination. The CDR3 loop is CASSLGRGKEYGYTF. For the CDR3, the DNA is TGCGCCAGCAGCTTGGGAAGAGGGAAAGAATATGGCTACACCTTC.